This T cell receptor (beta chain) originates from a study of CD8 T cells in ankylosing spondylitis. Broader study findings: Disease-linked clones bore a CD8+ phenotype and were relatively rare in peripheral blood.

Note on this clonotype: What it binds is unknown.

Construction of TCR beta libraries was performed using quantitative 5'-RACE with molecular barcodes. TCRdb re-derived calls from the 5' RACE reads in MiXCR, one entry per CDR3 protein. The sample shows 380,000 or so distinct CDR3 sequences, 20% to 25% of them seen only once. CDR3 length equals 15 residues. The V call is TRBV21-1, the J call TRBJ2-2; TRBD1 is the table's D call, not checked against the DNA. TRBV21-1 has pseudogene status. The sample was blood, either unsorted or a sorted T cell fraction (not recorded which). The receptor comes from a male donor with ankylosing spondylitis or in good health (not recorded which). CDR3 nucleotides: TGTGCCAGCAGTGCAGGGGGCCGAAACACCGGGGAGCTGTTTTTT. Amino acid sequence: CASSAGGRNTGELFF.